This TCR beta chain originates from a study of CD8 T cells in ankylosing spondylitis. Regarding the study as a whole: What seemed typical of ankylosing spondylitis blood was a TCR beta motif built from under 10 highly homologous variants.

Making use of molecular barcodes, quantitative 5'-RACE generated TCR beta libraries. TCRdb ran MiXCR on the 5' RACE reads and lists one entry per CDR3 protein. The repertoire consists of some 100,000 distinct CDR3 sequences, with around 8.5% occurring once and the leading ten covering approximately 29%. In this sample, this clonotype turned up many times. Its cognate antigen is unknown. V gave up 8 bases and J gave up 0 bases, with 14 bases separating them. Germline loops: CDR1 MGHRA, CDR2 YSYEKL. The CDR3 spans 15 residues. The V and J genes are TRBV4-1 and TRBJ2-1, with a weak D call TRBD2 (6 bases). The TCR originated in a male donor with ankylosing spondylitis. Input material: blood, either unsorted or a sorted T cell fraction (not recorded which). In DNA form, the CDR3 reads TGCGCCAGCGGCGGGGCCGGTAGCTCCTACAATGAGCAGTTCTTC. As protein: CASGGAGSSYNEQFF.